Sequencing of this T cell receptor (beta chain) was carried out in a study of blood T cell repertoires in COVID-19 (dated by TCRdb to the early 2020s). Context from the whole study: Samples covering the acute and convalescent phases of COVID-19 were provided by collaborators in the United States, Italy and Spain. The prospective study material was composed of cDNA or gDNA derived from T cells, B-cell-depleted T cells, or PBMCs. Deeply sampled blood TCRbeta repertoires from subjects exposed to, actively infected with, or recovered from COVID-19 were included in the dataset. The repertoires were released in a freely available public database intended as a resource for research on the immune response to SARS-CoV-2. Samples came from the ongoing ImmuneRACE study (first 160 participants) plus 1,254 subjects from 6 global collaborators. A de-identified subject ID, COVID-19 status, age in years and sex were almost always included in the sample metadata. HLA class I and class II types, where available, came from metadata supplied by the sample provider rather than from assay-based typing. Points the paper makes about the study in general: The amount of clinical and demographic metadata varied by source and participant and was provided uncurated.

From the cysteine through the phenylalanine, the CDR3 covers 12 amino acids. Solely the CDR3 DNA is kept, with 36 bases framed from the first base. Cut back by 7 bases and 2 bases, the V and J ends lie 6 bases apart. This clone was seen more than once but under ten times. Its antigen is still unknown. Per-nucleotide qualities are absent, and no much larger clonotype sits a single base away. TCRbeta CDR3 regions were amplified from genomic DNA using the immunoSEQ Assay, a bias-controlled multiplex PCR. The published analysis was carried out like this. Nucleated cell counts per sample were estimated from amplification of reference gene primers within the assay. Sequence reads were collapsed and filtered to measure the absolute abundance of every unique TCRbeta CDR3 rearrangement. Productive Simpson clonality was computed per sample as the square root of Simpson's diversity index over productive rearrangements. TCRdb's version of the immuneACCESS table is confined to in-frame rearrangements and falls short of the full clone set. An unresolved V gene accounts for under half of the shortfall where checked; the remainder is of unknown origin. That table supplies the V and J calls and clone size; D and trimming were determined from the DNA. This sample holds more than 60,000 clones; roughly 86% were observed only once. About 10% of the sample comes from the top ten.

Whole blood was collected in K2EDTA tubes by collaborating institutions according to the institutions' own protocols. For TCRbeta analysis, collaborators shipped samples in one of three forms: frozen whole blood, isolated PBMCs, or DNA extracted from either of those sample types. This sequence uses TRBV12-3 or TRBV12-4 and TRBJ1-3; no D gene can be assigned with confidence. This TCR came from a man in his 60s with acute or convalescent COVID-19. The sample comprised peripheral blood. The CDR3 corresponds to CASTPPGNTIYF. The sequenced DNA is TGTGCCAGCACCCCTCCTGGAAACACCATATATTTT.